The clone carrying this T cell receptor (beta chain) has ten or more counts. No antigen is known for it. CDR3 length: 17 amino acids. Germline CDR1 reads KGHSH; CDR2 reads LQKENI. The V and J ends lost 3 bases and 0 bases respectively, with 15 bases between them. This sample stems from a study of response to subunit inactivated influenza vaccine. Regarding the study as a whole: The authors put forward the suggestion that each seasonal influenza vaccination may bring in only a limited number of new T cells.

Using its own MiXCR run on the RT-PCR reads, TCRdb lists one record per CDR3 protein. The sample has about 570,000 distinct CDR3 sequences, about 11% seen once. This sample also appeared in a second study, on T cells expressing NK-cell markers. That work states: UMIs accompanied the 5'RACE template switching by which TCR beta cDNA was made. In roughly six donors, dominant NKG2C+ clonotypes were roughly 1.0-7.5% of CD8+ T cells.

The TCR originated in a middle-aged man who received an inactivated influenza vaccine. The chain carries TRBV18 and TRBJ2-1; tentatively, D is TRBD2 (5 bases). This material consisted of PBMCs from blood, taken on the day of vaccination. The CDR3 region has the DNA TGTGCCAGCTCACCCCCCGCCTTGAGCGGCTCCTACAATGAGCAGTTCTTC. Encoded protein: CASSPPALSGSYNEQFF.